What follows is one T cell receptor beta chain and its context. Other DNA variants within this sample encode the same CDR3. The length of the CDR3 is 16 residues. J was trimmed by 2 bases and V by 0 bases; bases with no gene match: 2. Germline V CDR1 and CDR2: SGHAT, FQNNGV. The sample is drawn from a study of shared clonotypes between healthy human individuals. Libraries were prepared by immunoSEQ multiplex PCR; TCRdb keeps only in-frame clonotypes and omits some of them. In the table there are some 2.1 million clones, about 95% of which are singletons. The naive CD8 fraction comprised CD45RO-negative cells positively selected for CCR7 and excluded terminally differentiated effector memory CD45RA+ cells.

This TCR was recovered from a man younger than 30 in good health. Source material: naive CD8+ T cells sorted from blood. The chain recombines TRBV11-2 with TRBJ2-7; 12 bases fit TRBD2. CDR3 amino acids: CASSLELAGGPYEQYF. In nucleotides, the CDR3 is TGTGCCAGCAGCTTAGAGCTAGCGGGAGGGCCCTACGAGCAGTACTTC.